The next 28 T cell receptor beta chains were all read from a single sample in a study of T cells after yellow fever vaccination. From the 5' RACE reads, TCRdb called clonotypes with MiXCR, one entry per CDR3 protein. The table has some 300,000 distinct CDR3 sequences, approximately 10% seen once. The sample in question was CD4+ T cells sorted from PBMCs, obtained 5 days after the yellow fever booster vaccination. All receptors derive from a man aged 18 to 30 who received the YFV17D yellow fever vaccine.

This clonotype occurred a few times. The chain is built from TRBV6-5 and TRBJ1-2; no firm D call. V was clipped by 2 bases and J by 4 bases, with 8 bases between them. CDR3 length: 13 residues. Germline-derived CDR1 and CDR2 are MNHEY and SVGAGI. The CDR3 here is CASSYRGRYGYTF. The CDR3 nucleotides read TGTGCCAGCAGTTACCGCGGCCGCTATGGCTACACCTTC.

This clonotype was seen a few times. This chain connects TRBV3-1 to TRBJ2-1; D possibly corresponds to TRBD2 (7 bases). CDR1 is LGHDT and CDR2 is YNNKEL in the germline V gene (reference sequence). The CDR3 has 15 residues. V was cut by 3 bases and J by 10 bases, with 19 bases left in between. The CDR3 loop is CASSQITRGGEEQFF. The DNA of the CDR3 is TGTGCCAGCAGCCAGATTACAAGGGGGGGCGAAGAGCAGTTCTTC.

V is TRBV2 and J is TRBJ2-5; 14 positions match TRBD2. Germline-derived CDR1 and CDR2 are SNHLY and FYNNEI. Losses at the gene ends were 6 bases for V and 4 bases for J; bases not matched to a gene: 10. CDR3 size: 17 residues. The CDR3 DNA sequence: TGTGCCAGCAGAGAGAGGACTAGCGGGGGGCGGAGAGAGACCCAGTACTTC. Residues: CASRERTSGGRRETQYF. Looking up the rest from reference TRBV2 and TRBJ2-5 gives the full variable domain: EPEVTQTPSHQVTQMGQEVILRCVPISNHLYFYWYRQILGQKVEFLVSFYNNEISEKSEIFDDQFSVERPDGSNFTLKIRSTKLEDSAMYFCASRERTSGGRRETQYFGPGTRLLVL.

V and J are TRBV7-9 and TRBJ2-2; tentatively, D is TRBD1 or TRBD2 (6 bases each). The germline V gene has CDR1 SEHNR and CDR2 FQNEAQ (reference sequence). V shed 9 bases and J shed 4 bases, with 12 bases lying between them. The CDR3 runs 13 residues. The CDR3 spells CARAGDSTGELFF. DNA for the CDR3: TGTGCCAGAGCAGGGGACTCCACCGGGGAGCTGTTTTTT.

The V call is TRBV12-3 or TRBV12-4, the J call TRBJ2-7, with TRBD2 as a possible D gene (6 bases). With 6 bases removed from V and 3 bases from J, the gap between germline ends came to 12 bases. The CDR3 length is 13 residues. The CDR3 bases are TGTGCCAGCAGGGAGGGACGGAACTACGAGCAGTACTTC. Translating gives CASREGRNYEQYF.

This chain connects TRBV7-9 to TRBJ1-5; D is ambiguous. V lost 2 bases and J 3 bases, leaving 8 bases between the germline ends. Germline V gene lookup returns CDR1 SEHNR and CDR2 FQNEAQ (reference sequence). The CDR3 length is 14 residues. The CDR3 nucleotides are TGTGCCAGCAGCTTAAGTCAAGACAATCAGCCCCAGCATTTT. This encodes CASSLSQDNQPQHF.

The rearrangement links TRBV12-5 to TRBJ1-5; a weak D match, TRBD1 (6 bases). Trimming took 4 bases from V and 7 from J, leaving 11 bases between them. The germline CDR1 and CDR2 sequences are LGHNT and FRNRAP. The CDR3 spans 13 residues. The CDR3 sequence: CASGWDKAQPQHF. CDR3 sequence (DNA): TGTGCTAGTGGTTGGGACAAGGCCCAGCCCCAGCATTTT.

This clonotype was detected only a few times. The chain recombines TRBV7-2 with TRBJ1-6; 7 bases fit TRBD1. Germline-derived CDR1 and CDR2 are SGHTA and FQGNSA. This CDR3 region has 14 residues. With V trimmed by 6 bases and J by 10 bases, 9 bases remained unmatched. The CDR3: CASSTGTAGSPLHF. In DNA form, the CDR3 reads TGTGCCAGCAGTACCGGGACAGCCGGGTCACCCCTCCACTTT.

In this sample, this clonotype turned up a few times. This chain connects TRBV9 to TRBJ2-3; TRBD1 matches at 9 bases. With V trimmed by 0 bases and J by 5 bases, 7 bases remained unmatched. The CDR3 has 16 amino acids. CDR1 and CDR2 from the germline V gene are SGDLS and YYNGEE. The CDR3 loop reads CASSVAGQGWVDTQYF. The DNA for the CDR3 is TGTGCCAGCAGCGTAGCGGGACAGGGTTGGGTAGATACGCAGTATTTT.

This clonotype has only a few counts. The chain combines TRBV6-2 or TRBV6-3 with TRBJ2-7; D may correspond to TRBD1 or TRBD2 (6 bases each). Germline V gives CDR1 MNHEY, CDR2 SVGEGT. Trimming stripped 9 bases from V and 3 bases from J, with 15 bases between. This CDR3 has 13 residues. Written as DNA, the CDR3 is TGTGCCAGTACTAAGGGGGGCCTCTACGAGCAGTACGTC. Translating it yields CASTKGGLYEQYV.

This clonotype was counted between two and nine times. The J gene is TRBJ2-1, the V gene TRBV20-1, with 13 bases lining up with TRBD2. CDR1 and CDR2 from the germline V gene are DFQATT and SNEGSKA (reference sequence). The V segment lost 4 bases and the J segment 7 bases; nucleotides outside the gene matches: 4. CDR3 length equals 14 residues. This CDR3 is CSATLAGGRNEQFF. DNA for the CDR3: TGCAGTGCTACACTAGCGGGGGGGAGGAATGAGCAGTTCTTC.

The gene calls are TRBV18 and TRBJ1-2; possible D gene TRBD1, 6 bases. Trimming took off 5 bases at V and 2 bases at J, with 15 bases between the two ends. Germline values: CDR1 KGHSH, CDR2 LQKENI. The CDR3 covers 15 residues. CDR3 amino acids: CASSTGTSLNYGYTF. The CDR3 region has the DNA TGTGCCAGCTCAACCGGGACAAGCCTGAACTATGGCTACACCTTC.

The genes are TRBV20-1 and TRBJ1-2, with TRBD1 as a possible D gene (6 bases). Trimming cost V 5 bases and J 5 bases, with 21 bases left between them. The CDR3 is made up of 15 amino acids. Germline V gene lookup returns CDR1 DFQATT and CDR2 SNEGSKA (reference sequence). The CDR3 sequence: CSARKGGPSDYGYTF. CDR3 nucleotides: TGCAGTGCTCGCAAGGGGGGCCCAAGCGATTATGGCTACACCTTC.

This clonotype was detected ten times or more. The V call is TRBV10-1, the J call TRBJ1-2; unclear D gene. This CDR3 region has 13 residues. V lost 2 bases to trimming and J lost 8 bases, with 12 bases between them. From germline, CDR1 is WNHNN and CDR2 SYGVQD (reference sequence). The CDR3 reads CASSEDPSRGYTF. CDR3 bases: TGCGCCAGCAGTGAGGACCCTTCACGAGGCTACACCTTC.

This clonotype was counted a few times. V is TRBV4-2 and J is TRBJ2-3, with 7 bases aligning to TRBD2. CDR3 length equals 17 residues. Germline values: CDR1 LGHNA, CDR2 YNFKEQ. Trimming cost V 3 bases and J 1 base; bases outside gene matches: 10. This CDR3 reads CASSHKRGSAGTDTQYF. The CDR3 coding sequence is TGTGCCAGCAGCCACAAGCGGGGTTCGGCGGGCACAGATACGCAGTATTTT.

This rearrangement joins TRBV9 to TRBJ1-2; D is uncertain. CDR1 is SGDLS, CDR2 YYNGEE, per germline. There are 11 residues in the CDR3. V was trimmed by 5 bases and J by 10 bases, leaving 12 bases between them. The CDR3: CASSTVSDYTF. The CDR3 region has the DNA TGTGCCAGCAGTACAGTGAGTGACTACACCTTC.

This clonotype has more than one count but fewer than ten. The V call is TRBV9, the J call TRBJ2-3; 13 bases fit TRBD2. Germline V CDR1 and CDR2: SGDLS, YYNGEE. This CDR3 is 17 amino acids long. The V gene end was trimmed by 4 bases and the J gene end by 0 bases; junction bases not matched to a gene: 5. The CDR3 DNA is TGTGCCAGCAGCAAGGGACTAGCGGGGCGTAGCACAGATACGCAGTATTTT. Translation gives CASSKGLAGRSTDTQYF. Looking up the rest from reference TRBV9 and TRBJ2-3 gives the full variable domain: DSGVTQTPKHLITATGQRVTLRCSPRSGDLSVYWYQQSLDQGLQFLIQYYNGEERAKGNILERFSAQQFPDLHSELNLSSLELGDSALYFCASSKGLAGRSTDTQYFGPGTRLTVL.

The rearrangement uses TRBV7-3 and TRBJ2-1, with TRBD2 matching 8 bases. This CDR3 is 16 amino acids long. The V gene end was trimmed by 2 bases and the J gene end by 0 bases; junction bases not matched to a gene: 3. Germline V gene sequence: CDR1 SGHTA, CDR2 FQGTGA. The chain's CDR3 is CASSLGGGPSYNEQFF. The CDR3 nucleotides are TGTGCCAGCAGCTTAGGCGGGGGGCCCTCCTACAATGAGCAGTTCTTC.

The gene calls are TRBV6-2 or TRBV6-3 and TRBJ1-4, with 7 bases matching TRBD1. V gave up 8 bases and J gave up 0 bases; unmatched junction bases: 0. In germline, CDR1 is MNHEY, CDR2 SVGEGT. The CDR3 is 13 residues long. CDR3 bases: TGTGCCAGCGGGACAGCAACTAATGAAAAACTGTTTTTT. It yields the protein CASGTATNEKLFF.

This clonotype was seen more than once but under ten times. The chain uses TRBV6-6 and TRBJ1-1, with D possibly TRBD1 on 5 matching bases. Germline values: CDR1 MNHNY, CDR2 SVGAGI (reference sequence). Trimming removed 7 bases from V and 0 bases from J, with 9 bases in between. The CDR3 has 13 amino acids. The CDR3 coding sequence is TGTGCCAGCAAGGAACAGGTGAACACTGAAGCTTTCTTT. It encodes CASKEQVNTEAFF.

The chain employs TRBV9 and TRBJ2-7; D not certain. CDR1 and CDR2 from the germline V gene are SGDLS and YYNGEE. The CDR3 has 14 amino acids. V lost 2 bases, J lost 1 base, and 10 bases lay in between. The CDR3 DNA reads TGTGCCAGCAGCGTGACTGGGCAGTCCTACGAGCAGTACTTC. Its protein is CASSVTGQSYEQYF.

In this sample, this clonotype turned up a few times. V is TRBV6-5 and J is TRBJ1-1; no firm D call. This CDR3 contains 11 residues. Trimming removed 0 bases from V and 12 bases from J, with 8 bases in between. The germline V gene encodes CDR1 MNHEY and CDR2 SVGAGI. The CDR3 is CASSYSRQTFF. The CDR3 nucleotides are TGTGCCAGCAGTTACTCGCGGCAAACTTTCTTT.

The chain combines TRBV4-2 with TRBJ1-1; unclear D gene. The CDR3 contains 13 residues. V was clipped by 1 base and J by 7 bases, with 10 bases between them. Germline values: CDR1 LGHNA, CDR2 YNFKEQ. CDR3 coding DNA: TGTGCCAGCAGCCAAGGGGAATCTGATGAAGCTTTCTTT. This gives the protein CASSQGESDEAFF.

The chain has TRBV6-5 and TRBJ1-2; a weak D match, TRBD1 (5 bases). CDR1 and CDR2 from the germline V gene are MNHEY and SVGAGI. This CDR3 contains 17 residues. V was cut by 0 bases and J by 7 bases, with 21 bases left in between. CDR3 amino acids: CASSYSNQLGQVTGYTF. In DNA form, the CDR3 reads TGTGCCAGCAGTTACTCGAATCAGTTAGGACAAGTGACTGGCTACACCTTC.

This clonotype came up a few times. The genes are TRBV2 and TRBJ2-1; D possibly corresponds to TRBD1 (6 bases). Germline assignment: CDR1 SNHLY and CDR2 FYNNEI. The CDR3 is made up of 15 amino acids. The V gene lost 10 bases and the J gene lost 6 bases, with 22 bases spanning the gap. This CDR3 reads CANNLDSGGSNEQFF. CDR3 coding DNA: TGTGCCAATAACCTGGACAGCGGAGGAAGCAATGAGCAGTTCTTC.

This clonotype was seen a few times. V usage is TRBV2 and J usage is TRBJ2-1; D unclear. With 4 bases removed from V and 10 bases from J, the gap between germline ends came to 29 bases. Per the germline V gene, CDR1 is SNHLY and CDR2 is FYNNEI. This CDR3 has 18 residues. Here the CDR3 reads CASSAPMVARPRQLEQFF. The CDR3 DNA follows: TGTGCCAGCAGTGCGCCAATGGTTGCGCGGCCTCGCCAACTCGAGCAGTTCTTC.

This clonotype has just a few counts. The CDR3 here is CASSLRDGRDGYTF. For the CDR3, the DNA is TGTGCCAGCAGTCTCCGGGATGGGCGGGATGGCTACACCTTC. The chain is built from TRBV27 and TRBJ1-2, with D unresolved. V lost 5 bases and J lost 6, with 16 bases in between. Germline-derived CDR1 and CDR2 are MNHEY and SMNVEV (reference sequence). This CDR3 has 14 amino acids.

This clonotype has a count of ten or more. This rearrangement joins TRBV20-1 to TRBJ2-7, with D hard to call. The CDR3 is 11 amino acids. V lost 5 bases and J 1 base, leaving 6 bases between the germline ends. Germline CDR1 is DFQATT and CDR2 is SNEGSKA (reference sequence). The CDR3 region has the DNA TGCAGTGCTCCGATTTCCTACGAGCAGTACTTC. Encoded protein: CSAPISYEQYF.